This record looks at one T cell receptor beta chain sequence and its context. The antigen is not known. The sample comes from a study of identical twins. Overall study results and limits: Researchers caution that invariant MAIT and iNKT cells could partly confound zero-insertion analyses. Rather than following the same donors, the conclusions depended on cross-sectional statistical analysis. Models, which agreed with sharing between unrelated individuals, nonetheless underestimated the out-of-frame TCR alpha sharing seen in monozygotic twins.

Each CDR3 protein gets one entry after TCRdb re-called the 5' RACE reads with MiXCR. The sample holds about 550,000 distinct CDR3 sequences, around 20% seen once. CDR1 and CDR2 (germline): MNHEY, SVGAGI. The trim removed 1 base at V and 7 bases at J, leaving 7 bases unmatched. The CDR3 sequence is 17 residues long. These data also featured in a second study, about yellow fever vaccine responses in identical twins.

The V gene is TRBV6-5, the J gene TRBJ2-1, with 13 bases aligning to TRBD2. This sequence originates from a woman between 18 and 30 years old in good health. The sequenced sample was CD4+ T cells sorted from blood. DNA for the CDR3: TGTGCCAGCAGTTACTACCAACTAGCGGGAGGGCGTAATGAGCAGTTCTTC. The encoded protein is CASSYYQLAGGRNEQFF.